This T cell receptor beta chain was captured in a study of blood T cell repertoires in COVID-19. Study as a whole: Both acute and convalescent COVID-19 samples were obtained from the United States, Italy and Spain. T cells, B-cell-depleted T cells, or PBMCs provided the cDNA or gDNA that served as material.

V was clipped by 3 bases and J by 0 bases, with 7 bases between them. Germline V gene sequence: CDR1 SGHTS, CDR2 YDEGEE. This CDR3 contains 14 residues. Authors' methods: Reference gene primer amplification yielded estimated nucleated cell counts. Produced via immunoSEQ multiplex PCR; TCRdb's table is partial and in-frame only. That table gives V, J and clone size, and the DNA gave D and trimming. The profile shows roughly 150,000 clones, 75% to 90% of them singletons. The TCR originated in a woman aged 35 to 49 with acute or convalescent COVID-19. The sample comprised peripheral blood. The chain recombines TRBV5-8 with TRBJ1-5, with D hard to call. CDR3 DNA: TGTGCCAGCAGCTCACCCAGTAGCAATCAGCCCCAGCATTTT. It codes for CASSSPSSNQPQHF.